These 21 T cell receptor beta chains originate from one sample sequenced in a study of blood T cell repertoires in COVID-19. The protocol was immunoSEQ multiplex PCR, while the TCRdb copy is restricted to in-frame clones and leaves out a portion. The table includes 25,000 to 30,000 clones, 70% to 90% detected once. Sequenced sample: peripheral blood. The receptors were gathered from a human donor in a cohort sampled during active COVID-19.

This sequence joins TRBV18 and TRBJ2-5, with D possibly TRBD2 on 5 matching bases. V was cut by 3 bases and J by 5 bases, with 10 bases left in between. CDR1 KGHSH and CDR2 LQKENI come from the germline V gene. The CDR3 runs to 13 residues. The CDR3 nucleotides read TGTGCCAGCTCACCCCAGCCGGGGGAGACCCAGTACTTC. Residues: CASSPQPGETQYF.

The rearrangement uses TRBV3-1 (or the pseudogene TRBV3-2) and TRBJ1-2, with TRBD1 as a possible D gene (6 bases). V dropped 1 base and J dropped 8 bases, with 11 bases sitting between them. This CDR3 comprises 13 residues. From germline, CDR1 is LGHDT and CDR2 YNNKEL (reference sequence). The DNA of the CDR3 is TGTGCCAGCAGCCAAGGATTTGACAGGGGCTACACCTTC. Residues: CASSQGFDRGYTF.

The chain couples TRBV18 to TRBJ2-5; possible D gene TRBD2, 5 bases. There are 13 residues in the CDR3. Germline CDR1 is KGHSH and CDR2 is LQKENI. Trimming pared 2 bases from V and 9 bases from J, leaving 13 bases between. The CDR3 region is CASSPALEGAQYF. The CDR3 coding sequence is TGTGCCAGCTCACCAGCCCTCGAGGGAGCCCAGTACTTC.

This clone has only a few counts. This sequence joins TRBV4-1 and TRBJ1-2; 8 nucleotides match TRBD1. Germline CDR1 and CDR2: MGHRA and YSYEKL. The CDR3 sequence is 16 residues long. V lost 0 bases and J lost 0; bases outside the gene matches: 3. CDR3 bases: TGCGCCAGCAGCCAAGATGACAGGGGAGCTAACTATGGCTACACCTTC. It is translated as CASSQDDRGANYGYTF.

This clone was seen just once. The gene calls are TRBV6-5 and TRBJ1-2; no firm D call. V lost 7 bases and J lost 7, with 19 bases in between. The CDR3 is 14 amino acids. Looked up from germline, CDR1 is MNHEY and CDR2 is SVGAGI. The CDR3 region is CASTTTQRERGYTF. In DNA, the CDR3 is TGTGCCAGCACCACCACTCAAAGGGAGCGTGGCTACACCTTC.

This clone was counted once. V gene TRBV10-2 combines with J gene TRBJ1-2, with D perhaps TRBD1 (5 bases). The V gene's germline CDR1 is WSHSY and CDR2 SAAADI. Trimming removed 4 bases at V and 8 bases at J, with 17 bases between. This CDR3 comprises 14 residues. CDR3 loop: CASSVQERSEGYTF. The CDR3 DNA is TGCGCCAGCAGTGTACAGGAAAGGTCCGAGGGCTACACCTTC.

The chain joins TRBV3-1 (or the pseudogene TRBV3-2) to TRBJ1-4; a weak D match, TRBD1 (5 bases). This CDR3 is 14 amino acids long. Germline CDR1 LGHDT, CDR2 YNNKEL (reference sequence). V was pared by 1 base and J by 7 bases, with 10 bases between. CDR3 bases: TGTGCCAGCAGCCAAGGATGGGGGGGTGAAAAACTGTTTTTT. It yields the protein CASSQGWGGEKLFF.

J is TRBJ1-2 and V is TRBV7-9; D is possibly TRBD1 (5 bases). Trimming stripped 11 bases from V and 8 bases from J, with 27 bases between. Germline V lookup: CDR1 SEHNR, CDR2 FQNEAQ (reference sequence). This CDR3 contains 15 residues. The CDR3: CAGQGAASRKRGYTF. CDR3 DNA: TGTGCCGGGCAAGGGGCGGCCTCGAGGAAGCGAGGCTACACCTTC.

This chain links TRBV3-1 (or the pseudogene TRBV3-2) with TRBJ2-2; unclear D gene. Trimming removed 4 bases from V and 2 bases from J, with 8 bases in between. The germline V gene has CDR1 LGHDT and CDR2 YNNKEL (reference sequence). The CDR3 consists of 14 residues. The CDR3 here is CASSPPVNTGELFF. The CDR3 region has the DNA TGTGCCAGCAGCCCCCCAGTTAACACCGGGGAGCTGTTTTTT.

This chain links TRBV7-2 with TRBJ1-1; no firm D call. Deletions cut 3 bases from V and 1 base from J, with 9 bases between. Germline V gene lookup returns CDR1 SGHTA and CDR2 FQGNSA. CDR3 length equals 14 residues. The DNA of the CDR3 is TGTGCCAGCAGCTTTACGACGGGGAACACTGAAGCTTTCTTT. Encoded protein: CASSFTTGNTEAFF.

The gene calls are TRBV3-1 (or the pseudogene TRBV3-2) and TRBJ1-1; D is ambiguous. The CDR3 is 13 amino acids. The V end was cut by 5 bases, the J end by 0 bases, with 7 bases between. Germline lookup yields CDR1 LGHDT and CDR2 YNNKEL (reference sequence). CDR3 loop: CASSKLMNTEAFF. DNA of the CDR3: TGTGCCAGCAGCAAACTAATGAACACTGAAGCTTTCTTT.

The genes are TRBV6-6 and TRBJ2-7, with unresolved D. Germline-derived CDR1 and CDR2 are MNHNY and SVGAGI (reference sequence). V was pared by 3 bases and J by 6 bases, with 15 bases between. CDR3 length: 14 amino acids. In DNA form, the CDR3 reads TGTGCCAGCAGTTATCACCCTCCTAGTGGCGAGCAGTACTTC. Translation: CASSYHPPSGEQYF.

The CDR3 here is CASSYYVTGGADTQYF. The CDR3 DNA is TGTGCCAGCAGTTACTACGTGACAGGGGGCGCAGATACGCAGTATTTT. The rearrangement joins TRBV6-2 or TRBV6-3 to TRBJ2-3; 10 positions match TRBD1. This CDR3 is 16 amino acids long. CDR1 is MNHEY and CDR2 is SVGEGT in the germline V gene. The J segment lost 4 bases and the V segment lost 1 base, leaving 5 bases of the junction unmatched.

DNA of the CDR3: TGTGCCAGCAGTGAAATGGGACAGGGATATCCGGCCGGGGAGCTGTTTTTT. Protein product: CASSEMGQGYPAGELFF. This chain joins TRBV6-1 and TRBJ2-2, with TRBD1 matching over 9 bases. CDR1 is MNHNS, CDR2 SASEGT, per germline. This CDR3 spans 17 amino acids. V was pared by 2 bases and J by 6 bases, with 10 bases of the junction left unmatched.

CDR3 bases: TGTGCCAGCAGCCTTCGGACTAGCGGGGGTTACAATGAGCAGTTCTTC. Translated: CASSLRTSGGYNEQFF. The V call is TRBV3-1 (or the pseudogene TRBV3-2), the J call TRBJ2-1; the match to TRBD2 covers 13 bases. The germline CDR1 and CDR2 sequences are LGHDT and YNNKEL (reference sequence). The CDR3 sequence is 16 residues long. After removal of 4 bases from V and 4 bases from J, the junction contained 4 bases not matched to a gene.

This chain links TRBV3-1 (or the pseudogene TRBV3-2) with TRBJ1-6; D call uncertain. CDR1 is LGHDT, CDR2 YNNKEL, per germline (reference sequence). Trimming took off 0 bases at V and 0 bases at J, with 15 bases between the two ends. CDR3 size: 19 residues. CDR3 DNA: TGTGCCAGCAGCCAAGATCTCCCCACCCCCAGCTCCTATAATTCACCCCTCCACTTT. It codes for CASSQDLPTPSSYNSPLHF.

The rearrangement joins TRBV6-1 to TRBJ1-1; D is perhaps TRBD1 (5 bases). This CDR3 has 13 residues. Trimming took 8 bases from V and 0 from J, leaving 10 bases between them. The germline V gene encodes CDR1 MNHNS and CDR2 SASEGT. The CDR3 loop reads CASWGRLNTEAFF. For the CDR3, the DNA is TGTGCCAGCTGGGGCAGGTTGAACACTGAAGCTTTCTTT.

The chain is built from TRBV18 and TRBJ1-5; weak D call: TRBD1 (6 bases). Deletions cut 3 bases from V and 0 bases from J, with 15 bases between. This CDR3 region has 17 residues. Germline V lookup: CDR1 KGHSH, CDR2 LQKENI. The CDR3 DNA reads TGTGCCAGCTCACCCGGGGGGGGGCACTATAGCAATCAGCCCCAGCATTTT. Protein product: CASSPGGGHYSNQPQHF.

The chain uses TRBV11-2 and TRBJ2-5, with D uncertain. The V end lost 4 bases, the J end lost 5 bases, and 8 bases lay between the germline ends. The CDR3 sequence is 12 residues long. The germline gives CDR1 SGHAT, CDR2 FQNNGV. The CDR3 coding sequence is TGTGCCAGCAGCTCCACCCGGGAGACCCAGTACTTC. This sequence encodes CASSSTRETQYF.

The V call is TRBV4-2, the J call TRBJ2-1; 9 bases agree with TRBD2. The CDR3 length is 13 residues. Per the germline V gene, CDR1 is LGHNA and CDR2 is YNFKEQ. The trim removed 0 bases at V and 15 bases at J, leaving 6 bases unmatched. In DNA, the CDR3 is TGTGCCAGCAGCCAAGATGAGGCGGGGGGGCCGTTCTTC. It specifies CASSQDEAGGPFF.

The gene calls are TRBV14 and TRBJ1-1, with D possibly TRBD1 on 5 matching bases. The CDR3 is 13 amino acids. Germline CDR1 and CDR2: SGHDN and FVKESK. V lost 4 bases to trimming and J lost 0 bases, with 6 bases between them. CDR3 bases: TGTGCCAGCAGCCGACAGTTGAACACTGAAGCTTTCTTT. It yields the protein CASSRQLNTEAFF.